This T cell receptor (beta chain) emerged from a study of vaccination effects on CD4 cells after COVID-19. Overall study context: Relative to the second dose, post-vaccine samples were obtained a median of 72 days later.

This clone was detected a few times. Its matching antigen is unknown. TCRdb keeps only in-frame clones here, not all; method: immunoSEQ multiplex PCR. Of tens of thousands of clones in the sample, approximately 73% were seen once. Upon completion of around eleven days in culture, CD4+ T cells were isolated. Two doses of BNT162b2 or mRNA-1273 vaccine were administered to participants. The TCR was taken from a human donor who received a COVID-19 vaccine. This sample comprised CD4+ T cells from PBMCs cultured without peptide, obtained after COVID-19 vaccination.

As DNA, the CDR3 is TGTGCCAGCAGCTCTACGGGACAGCCAAATGAAAAACTGTTTTTT. Protein sequence: CASSSTGQPNEKLFF. V usage is TRBV3-1 (or the pseudogene TRBV3-2) and J usage is TRBJ1-4, with TRBD1 matching 7 bases. In germline, CDR1 is LGHDT, CDR2 YNNKEL (reference sequence). The trim removed 5 bases at V and 5 bases at J, leaving 8 bases unmatched. The CDR3 length is 15 residues.